The rows below give T cell receptor beta chains drawn from one sample of a study of blood T cells in healthy people across ages. Via MiXCR, TCRdb re-called the 5' RACE reads, giving one row per CDR3 protein. The sample consists of a few hundred thousand distinct CDR3 sequences, 27% of them appearing once. The sample was blood. Receptors were obtained from a woman aged 70-85 years in good health. The CDR3 runs from the conserved cysteine through the conserved F or W. D genes are given only for firm matches. Only some rows state a clone size, as once, few, many or a class for expanded clones.

CDR3 length | J gene | D gene | V gene | clone size | CDR3 DNA | CDR3 protein
16 | TRBJ2-3 | TRBD2 | TRBV11-2 | few | TGTGCCAGCAGCTTAGGGGTCAGCGGGGCTCGAGATACGCAGTATTTT | CASSLGVSGARDTQYF
12 | TRBJ1-1 | NA | TRBV29-1 | NA | TGCAGCGTTGAGTTAACGAGGACTGAAGCTTTCTTT | CSVELTRTEAFF
16 | TRBJ2-7 | NA | TRBV7-8 | few | TGTGCCAGCAGCAGGAGCGGGCCAACCCGCATTTACGAGCAGTACTTC | CASSRSGPTRIYEQYF
15 | TRBJ2-5 | NA | TRBV7-2 | NA | TGTGCCAGCAGCTTAGGAGGGGCCAGGGTTGAGACCCAGTACTTC | CASSLGGARVETQYF
16 | TRBJ2-5 | TRBD2 | TRBV6-9 | NA | TGTGCCAGCAGTTATTCCACTAGCGGGATCCAAGAGACCCAGTACTTC | CASSYSTSGIQETQYF
17 | TRBJ2-1 | TRBD2 | TRBV6-1 | few | TGTGCCAGCAGACCCGGGACTAGCGGGGGGATATACAATGAGCAGTTCTTC | CASRPGTSGGIYNEQFF
12 | TRBJ2-5 | NA | TRBV30 | NA | TGTGCCGGTAGGGGGGGCGGCGAGACCCAGTACTTC | CAGRGGGETQYF
16 | TRBJ2-3 | NA | TRBV6-5 | NA | TGTGCCAGCAGTTACGTACCGGGACGGGGCACAGATACGCAGTATTTT | CASSYVPGRGTDTQYF
17 | TRBJ2-3 | NA | TRBV11-2 | few | TGTGCCAGCAGCTTAGATATTAGTGGGACTGGCACAGATACGCAGTATTTT | CASSLDISGTGTDTQYF
12 | TRBJ2-5 | NA | TRBV3-1 | few | TGTGCCAGCAGCATTACCCAAGAGACCCAGTACTTC | CASSITQETQYF
14 | TRBJ1-5 | NA | TRBV20-1 | few | TGCAGTGCTATACAGGGCAGATACAATCAGCCCCAGCATTTT | CSAIQGRYNQPQHF
11 | TRBJ1-2 | NA | TRBV20-1 | NA | TGCAGTGTTTCAGGGACCTATGGCTACGCCTTC | CSVSGTYGYAF
14 | TRBJ1-4 | TRBD1 | TRBV6-1 | NA | TGTGCCAGCCTCGAGGGCAGGGGGAATGAAAAACTGTTTTTT | CASLEGRGNEKLFF
14 | TRBJ2-1 | TRBD1 | TRBV29-1 | NA | TGCAGCGTTGAAGCCAGGACAGGGGGCAATGAGCAGTTCTTC | CSVEARTGGNEQFF
17 | TRBJ2-3 | TRBD2 | TRBV5-1 | NA | TGCGCCAGCAGCTTGGGTCCGCGGGGGGGCGGCACAGATACGCAGTATTTT | CASSLGPRGGGTDTQYF
14 | TRBJ2-1 | NA | TRBV27 | NA | TGTGCCAGCAGTTTACGCCAGGTTACCAATGAGCAGTTCTTC | CASSLRQVTNEQFF
11 | TRBJ1-2 | NA | TRBV24-1 | few | TGTGCCACCTCACAGGGATATGGCTACGCCTTC | CATSQGYGYAF
15 | TRBJ2-6 | NA | TRBV7-9 | NA | TGTGCCAGCAGCTTAGTTTGGCCGGGGGCCAACGTCCTGACTTTC | CASSLVWPGANVLTF
14 | TRBJ2-7 | TRBD1 | TRBV9 | NA | TGTGCCAGCAGCGTAGGAGGGACAGGGGTCGAGCAGTACTTC | CASSVGGTGVEQYF
15 | TRBJ2-2 | NA | TRBV7-9 | few | TGTGCCAGCAGCTTAGGTCGGAAAGGAACCGGGGAGCTGTTTTTT | CASSLGRKGTGELFF
16 | TRBJ1-1 | NA | TRBV4-2 | few | TGTGCCAGCAGCCAAGATCCTAATGGTCAGGGTTCTGAAGCTTTCTTT | CASSQDPNGQGSEAFF
12 | TRBJ2-4 | NA | TRBV3-1 | NA | TGTGCCAGCAGCCAAGATGAGAACATTCAGTACTTC | CASSQDENIQYF
15 | TRBJ2-2 | NA | TRBV5-5 | NA | TGTGCCAGCAGCTTCAGACCAACGAACACCGGGGAGCTGTTTTTT | CASSFRPTNTGELFF
16 | TRBJ1-4 | TRBD1 | TRBV4-3 | NA | TGCGCCAGCAGCCGCCAAACCGGGACAGGAGATGAAAAACTGTTTTTT | CASSRQTGTGDEKLFF
16 | TRBJ2-7 | NA | TRBV12-5 | few | TGTGCTAGTGGTTTGGTACTTGGGTACGGGTCCTACGAGCAGTACTTC | CASGLVLGYGSYEQYF
15 | TRBJ2-7 | TRBD2 | TRBV12-3/TRBV12-4 | few | TGTGCCAGCAGGCCGACTAGCGGGGGGGCCTACGAGCAGTACTTC | CASRPTSGGAYEQYF
20 | TRBJ2-1 | TRBD2 | TRBV6-4 | NA | TGTGCCAGCAGTGACTCGGCAGGGGATATTAGCGGGGGGCCCTACAATGAGCAGTTCTTC | CASSDSAGDISGGPYNEQFF
15 | TRBJ2-2 | NA | TRBV7-3 | NA | TGTGCCAGCAGCTTAGGGGGGACGAGTCCCGGGGGGCTGTTTTTT | CASSLGGTSPGGLFF
15 | TRBJ1-4 | NA | TRBV7-9 | NA | TGTGCCAGCGCTCACAGGGCGGGTGGAGATGAAAAACTGTTTTTT | CASAHRAGGDEKLFF
14 | TRBJ1-5 | NA | TRBV24-1 | NA | TGTGCCACCAGTCCCAGGGAAAGCAATCAGCCCCAGCATTTT | CATSPRESNQPQHF
14 | TRBJ1-2 | NA | TRBV20-1 | few | TGCAGTGCTAGTAGATCAGGGACTAACTATGGCTACACCTTC | CSASRSGTNYGYTF
13 | TRBJ2-1 | NA | TRBV25-1 | few | TGTGCCAGCAGTGTCAACCTAGGCGATGAGCAGTTCTTC | CASSVNLGDEQFF
19 | TRBJ2-7 | NA | TRBV15 | NA | TGTGCCACCAGCAGGATAGGCAGGGGAGGGCTCGTTGCCTCCTACGAGCAGTACTTC | CATSRIGRGGLVASYEQYF
15 | TRBJ1-6 | TRBD1 | TRBV7-6 | NA | TGTGCCAGCAGCTTCGGACAGGGCCATAATTCACCCCTCCACTTT | CASSFGQGHNSPLHF
15 | TRBJ1-5 | TRBD1 | TRBV7-6 | NA | TGTGCCAGCAGCAAGGGACAGGGGCTTGGACAGCCCCAGCATTTT | CASSKGQGLGQPQHF
15 | TRBJ2-3 | NA | TRBV7-3 | NA | TGTGCCAGCAGCTTAGGGGGCCGCCACACAGATACGCAGTATTTT | CASSLGGRHTDTQYF
12 | TRBJ1-4 | NA | TRBV10-3 | few | TGTGCCACCGGGACACTTAATGAAAAACTGTTTTTT | CATGTLNEKLFF